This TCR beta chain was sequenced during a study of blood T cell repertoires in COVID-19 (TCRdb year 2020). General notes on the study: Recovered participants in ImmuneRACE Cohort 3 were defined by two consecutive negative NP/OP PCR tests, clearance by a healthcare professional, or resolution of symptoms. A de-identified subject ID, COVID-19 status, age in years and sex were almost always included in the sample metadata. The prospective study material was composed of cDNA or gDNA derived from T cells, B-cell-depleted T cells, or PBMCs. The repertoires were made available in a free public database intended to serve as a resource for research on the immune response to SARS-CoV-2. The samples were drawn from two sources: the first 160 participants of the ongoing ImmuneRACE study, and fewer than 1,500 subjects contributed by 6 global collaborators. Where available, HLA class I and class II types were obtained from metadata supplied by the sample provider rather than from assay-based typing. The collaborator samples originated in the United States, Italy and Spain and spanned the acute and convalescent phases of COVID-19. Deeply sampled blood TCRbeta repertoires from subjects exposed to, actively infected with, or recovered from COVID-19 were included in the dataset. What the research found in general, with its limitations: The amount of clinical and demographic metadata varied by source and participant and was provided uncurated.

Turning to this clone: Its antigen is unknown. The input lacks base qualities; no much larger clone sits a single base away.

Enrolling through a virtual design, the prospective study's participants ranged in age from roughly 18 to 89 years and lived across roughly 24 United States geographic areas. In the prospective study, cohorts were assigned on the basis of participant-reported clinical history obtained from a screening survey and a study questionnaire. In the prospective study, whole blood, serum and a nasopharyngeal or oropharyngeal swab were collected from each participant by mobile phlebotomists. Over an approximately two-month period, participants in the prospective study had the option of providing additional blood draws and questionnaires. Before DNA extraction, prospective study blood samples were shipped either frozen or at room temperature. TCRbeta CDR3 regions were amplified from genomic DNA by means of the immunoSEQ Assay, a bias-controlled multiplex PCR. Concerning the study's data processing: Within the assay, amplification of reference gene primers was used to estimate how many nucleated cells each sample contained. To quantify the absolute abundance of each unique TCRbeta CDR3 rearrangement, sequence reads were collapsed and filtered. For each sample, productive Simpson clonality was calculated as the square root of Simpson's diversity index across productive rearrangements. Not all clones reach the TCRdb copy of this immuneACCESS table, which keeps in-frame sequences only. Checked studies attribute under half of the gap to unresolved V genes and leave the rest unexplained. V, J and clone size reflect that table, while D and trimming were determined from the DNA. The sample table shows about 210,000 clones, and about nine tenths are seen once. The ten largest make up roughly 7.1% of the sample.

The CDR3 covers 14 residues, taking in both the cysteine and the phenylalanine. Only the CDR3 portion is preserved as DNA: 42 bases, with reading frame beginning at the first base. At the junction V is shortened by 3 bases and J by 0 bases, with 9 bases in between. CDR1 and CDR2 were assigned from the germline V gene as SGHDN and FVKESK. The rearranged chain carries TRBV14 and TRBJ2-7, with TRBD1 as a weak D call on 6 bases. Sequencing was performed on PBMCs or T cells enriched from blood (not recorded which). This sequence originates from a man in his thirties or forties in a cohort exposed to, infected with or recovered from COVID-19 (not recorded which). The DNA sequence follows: TGTGCCAGCAGCCAGGACAGTTACTCCTACGAGCAGTACTTC. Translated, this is CASSQDSYSYEQYF.